Listed here are 27 T cell receptor beta chains from one sample, sequenced in a study of OX40 agonist ivuxolimab in advanced cancers. The repertoire was sequenced with immunoSEQ multiplex PCR; TCRdb's copy has only in-frame clones and lacks some. The sample records around 83,000 clones, under 95% being singletons. This sample comprised CD4+ or CD8+ T cells sorted from blood, obtained in a trial of the OX40 agonist ivuxolimab. The receptor source for this set is an adult with an advanced solid tumor such as melanoma, head and neck, liver or kidney cancer.

The chain is built from TRBV18 and TRBJ2-7, with D possibly matching TRBD2 (6 bases). Trimming stripped 6 bases from V and 5 bases from J, with 23 bases between. The CDR3 loop spans 16 amino acids. The germline V gene encodes CDR1 KGHSH and CDR2 LQKENI. The DNA of the CDR3 is TGTGCCAGCTCGTACTACGCTCCGGGGGTAGGAGACGAGCAGTACTTC. It is translated as CASSYYAPGVGDEQYF.

This chain joins TRBV27 and TRBJ1-5; D unclear. V was clipped by 3 bases and J by 6 bases, with 15 bases between them. The CDR3 is 15 residues long. Germline V gene data show CDR1 as MNHEY and CDR2 as SMNVEV (reference sequence). The CDR3 coding sequence is TGTGCCAGCAGTTTTGGTCCGGCGGGAGGTCAGCCCCAGCATTTT. It codes for CASSFGPAGGQPQHF.

The rearrangement links TRBV28 to TRBJ1-2; perhaps TRBD1 as D (6 bases). Trimming pared 2 bases from V and 4 bases from J, leaving 14 bases between. Germline V gene lookup returns CDR1 MDHEN and CDR2 SYDVKM. The CDR3 runs to 15 residues. For the CDR3, the DNA is TGTGCCAGCAGTTTAATCGGGGGCCGATCCTATGGCTACACCTTC. Residues: CASSLIGGRSYGYTF.

The chain uses TRBV30 and TRBJ2-1, with 7 bases lining up with TRBD2. The CDR3 spans 18 residues. Germline V gene data show CDR1 as GTSNPN and CDR2 as SVGIG (reference sequence). Trimming at V came to 3 bases and at J to 4 bases, leaving 18 bases not matched to a gene. The CDR3 sequence is CAWRTGIGGVGGYNEQFF. The CDR3 DNA is TGTGCCTGGAGGACCGGGATTGGTGGAGTCGGGGGGTACAATGAGCAGTTCTTC.

The chain recombines TRBV19 with TRBJ2-5, with 10 bases lining up with TRBD1. V trimming: 5 bases; J trimming: 5 bases; junction bases outside the gene matches: 14. The CDR3 loop spans 17 amino acids. CDR1 and CDR2 from the germline V gene are LNHDA and SQIVND (reference sequence). CDR3 in amino acids: CASSPIAGQGPEETQYF. DNA of the CDR3: TGTGCCAGTAGTCCCATAGCGGGACAGGGGCCCGAGGAGACCCAGTACTTC.

The chain carries TRBV10-1 and TRBJ1-5, with D perhaps TRBD1 (5 bases). V dropped 8 bases and J dropped 4 bases, with 15 bases sitting between them. This CDR3 contains 14 residues. Germline V lookup: CDR1 WNHNN, CDR2 SYGVQD (reference sequence). The CDR3 DNA follows: TGCGCCAGCCACCGGGGCAGGGCAAATCAGCCCCAGCATTTT. Its translation is CASHRGRANQPQHF.

The V and J genes are TRBV28 and TRBJ1-1; tentative D call: TRBD1 (5 bases). V dropped 5 bases and J dropped 4 bases, with 14 bases sitting between them. CDR1 is MDHEN and CDR2 is SYDVKM in the germline V gene. The CDR3 consists of 14 residues. In DNA, the CDR3 is TGTGCCAGCAGTCTACCGCAGGGAAGCACTGAAGCTTTCTTT. Encoded protein: CASSLPQGSTEAFF.

The V gene is TRBV11-2, the J gene TRBJ1-1, with TRBD1 as a possible D gene (5 bases). V lost 3 bases to trimming and J lost 6 bases, with 11 bases between them. CDR3 length: 13 amino acids. The germline CDR1 and CDR2 sequences are SGHAT and FQNNGV. CDR3 sequence (DNA): TGTGCCAGCAGCTTTCTCCGGGGGTCTGAAGCTTTCTTT. Its translation is CASSFLRGSEAFF.

This chain joins TRBV2 and TRBJ2-1; tentative D call: TRBD1 (6 bases). V gave up 5 bases and J gave up 7 bases, with 18 bases separating them. CDR1 and CDR2 (germline): SNHLY, FYNNEI. There are 15 residues in the CDR3. The CDR3 region is CASSLGFGQTNEQFF. DNA for the CDR3: TGTGCCAGCAGTTTAGGGTTTGGACAGACGAATGAGCAGTTCTTC.

The rearrangement joins TRBV4-2 to TRBJ2-3, with D perhaps matching TRBD1 or TRBD2 (6 bases each). The CDR3 is made up of 15 amino acids. The germline V and J ends were trimmed by 4 bases and 1 base, with 12 bases remaining between them. Germline lookup yields CDR1 LGHNA and CDR2 YNFKEQ. The CDR3 here is CASSLGGGGTDTQYF. The CDR3 DNA is TGTGCCAGCAGCCTTGGGGGCGGGGGCACAGATACGCAGTATTTT.

This clone showed up just a few times. This chain connects TRBV18 to TRBJ2-7, with 7 bases that match TRBD2. The CDR3 covers 15 residues. Germline loops: CDR1 KGHSH, CDR2 LQKENI. V was pared by 2 bases and J by 4 bases, with 8 bases of the junction left unmatched. The CDR3 loop reads CASSPSGQGGYEQYF. The CDR3 nucleotides read TGTGCCAGCTCACCAAGCGGGCAGGGAGGGTACGAGCAGTACTTC. The entire variable domain, with the rest obtained from reference TRBV18 and TRBJ2-7, is as follows: NAGVMQNPRHLVRRRGQEARLRCSPMKGHSHVYWYRQLPEEGLKFMVYLQKENIIDESGMPKERFSAEFPKEGPSILRIQQVVRGDSAAYFCASSPSGQGGYEQYFGPGTRLTVT.

With respect to this clone: Mismatch with germline at one junction end may stem from a read error. This rearrangement joins TRBV23-1 to TRBJ2-4; 8 bases are shared with TRBD1. TRBV23-1 is annotated as an ORF whose role is uncertain. The CDR3 runs 15 residues. This chain's CDR3 is CASGQGALAKNIQYF. The CDR3 DNA follows: TGCGCCAGCGGTCAGGGGGCTTTAGCCAAAAACATTCAGTACTTC.

The rearrangement links TRBV28 to TRBJ1-2; D might be TRBD1 (6 bases). CDR3 length equals 14 residues. Germline lookup yields CDR1 MDHEN and CDR2 SYDVKM. V lost 5 bases and J lost 4, with 14 bases in between. CDR3 bases: TGTGCCAGCAGTACCGGACAGACCCCCTATGGCTACACCTTC. Protein: CASSTGQTPYGYTF.

Notes on this clone: At one end the junction does not follow the germline gene, possibly because of a read error. The chain recombines TRBV7-7 with TRBJ2-3; D is unclear. CDR1 is SSHAT and CDR2 is FNYEAQ in the germline V gene (reference sequence). This CDR3 is built from 14 residues. CDR3: CASSLGQGTDTQYF. The CDR3 coding sequence is TGTGCTAGCAGCTTAGGCCAGGGCACAGATACGCAGTATTTT. The full variable domain, with the rest looked up from reference TRBV7-7 and TRBJ2-3, is GAGVSQSPRYKVTKRGQDVTLRCDPISSHATLYWYQQALGQGPEFLTYFNYEAQPDKSGLPSDRFSAERPEGSISTLTIQRTEQRDSAMYRCASSLGQGTDTQYFGPGTRLTVL.

V gene TRBV10-3 combines with J gene TRBJ2-1; D might be TRBD2 (6 bases). This CDR3 is 16 amino acids long. Trimming pared 0 bases from V and 8 bases from J, leaving 17 bases between. Germline V gives CDR1 ENHRY, CDR2 SYGVKD. The CDR3 reads CAISESWRAEIDEQFF. The CDR3 nucleotides are TGTGCCATCAGTGAGTCGTGGAGGGCCGAGATCGATGAGCAGTTCTTC.

This clone was seen more than once but under ten times. The chain is built from TRBV30 and TRBJ1-5; D uncertain. V lost 1 base, J lost 7 bases, and 8 bases lay in between. This CDR3 contains 12 residues. Germline lookup yields CDR1 GTSNPN and CDR2 SVGIG (reference sequence). The CDR3 reads CAWSEARQPQHF. For the CDR3, the DNA is TGTGCCTGGAGTGAGGCGCGGCAGCCCCAGCATTTT.

The chain employs TRBV10-3 and TRBJ2-3; D possibly uses TRBD1 or TRBD2 (6 bases each). Trimming cost V 6 bases and J 5 bases, with 15 bases left between them. Germline V gene sequence: CDR1 ENHRY, CDR2 SYGVKD. The CDR3 contains 14 residues. The CDR3 region is CAIREGTIQDTQYF. As DNA, the CDR3 is TGTGCCATCAGGGAGGGGACAATACAAGATACGCAGTATTTT.

CDR3 nucleotides: TGTGCCAGTAGCAACACCGGGACAGGGATTAATAGCAATCAGCCCCAGCATTTT. Its protein product is CASSNTGTGINSNQPQHF. The rearrangement joins TRBV19 to TRBJ1-5, with 9 bases that match TRBD1. The CDR3 consists of 18 residues. Germline values: CDR1 LNHDA, CDR2 SQIVND (reference sequence). V lost 6 bases to trimming and J lost 0 bases; unmatched junction nucleotides: 12. Complete variable domain (other parts from reference TRBV19 and TRBJ1-5): DGGITQSPKYLFRKEGQNVTLSCEQNLNHDAMYWYRQDPGQGLRLIYYSQIVNDFQKGDIAEGYSVSREKKESFPLTVTSAQKNPTAFYLCASSNTGTGINSNQPQHFGDGTRLSIL.

J is TRBJ1-2 and V is TRBV11-2, with D unclear. Germline V CDR1 and CDR2: SGHAT, FQNNGV. V was cut by 0 bases and J by 6 bases, with 8 bases left in between. CDR3 length: 13 amino acids. In DNA, the CDR3 is TGTGCCAGCAGCTTAGATCATGTTAATGGCTACACCTTC. The encoded protein is CASSLDHVNGYTF.

The V and J genes are TRBV5-1 and TRBJ1-5, with D possibly TRBD1 on 6 matching bases. Germline assignment: CDR1 SGHRS and CDR2 YFSETQ. The germline V and J ends were trimmed by 0 bases and 4 bases, with 14 bases remaining between them. CDR3 length equals 16 residues. The CDR3 region is CASSLAELGGNQPQHF. The DNA for the CDR3 is TGCGCCAGCAGCTTGGCCGAATTAGGGGGGAATCAGCCCCAGCATTTT.

The chain combines TRBV2 with TRBJ2-7; 11 bases line up with TRBD1. The J segment lost 4 bases and the V segment lost 3 bases, leaving 2 bases of the junction unmatched. Germline CDR1 reads SNHLY; CDR2 reads FYNNEI. This CDR3 spans 14 amino acids. The CDR3 bases are TGTGCCAGCAGTGAGGGACAGGGGGAGTACGAGCAGTACTTC. Its translation: CASSEGQGEYEQYF.

The J gene is TRBJ2-7, the V gene TRBV6-5; TRBD2 might be the D (5 bases). Germline CDR1 and CDR2: MNHEY and SVGAGI. Trimming took 8 bases from V and 2 from J, leaving 16 bases between them. The CDR3 runs 14 residues. CDR3 DNA: TGTGCCAGCCAAACATGGACGGGGACCTACGAGCAGTACTTC. This gives the protein CASQTWTGTYEQYF.

The chain carries TRBV2 and TRBJ2-5; D is uncertain. The germline V gene encodes CDR1 SNHLY and CDR2 FYNNEI. This CDR3 region has 14 residues. V lost 7 bases and J lost 2, with 14 bases in between. CDR3 residues: CASTKGPIQETQYF. For the CDR3, the DNA is TGTGCCAGCACTAAAGGACCGATTCAAGAGACCCAGTACTTC. Looking up the rest from reference TRBV2 and TRBJ2-5 gives the full variable domain: EPEVTQTPSHQVTQMGQEVILRCVPISNHLYFYWYRQILGQKVEFLVSFYNNEISEKSEIFDDQFSVERPDGSNFTLKIRSTKLEDSAMYFCASTKGPIQETQYFGPGTRLLVL.

The table lists this clone with a count of one. The rearrangement uses TRBV11-2 and TRBJ2-1; no clear D. There are 12 residues in the CDR3. The germline V and J ends were trimmed by 0 bases and 10 bases, with 7 bases remaining between them. Looked up from germline, CDR1 is SGHAT and CDR2 is FQNNGV. Written as DNA, the CDR3 is TGTGCCAGCAGCTTAGAGTACGGGGAGCAGTTCTTC. This gives the protein CASSLEYGEQFF.

J is TRBJ2-7 and V is TRBV6-9, with D tentatively TRBD1 (6 bases). Trimming stripped 1 base from V and 6 bases from J, with 7 bases between. CDR3 size: 12 residues. The germline gives CDR1 MNHGY, CDR2 SVAAGI. CDR3 protein: CASSYCRGEQYF. The CDR3 DNA is TGTGCCAGCAGTTATTGCAGGGGCGAGCAGTACTTC.

The chain recombines TRBV28 with TRBJ1-1; D not certain. V lost 3 bases, J lost 4 bases, and 12 bases lay in between. Germline CDR1 and CDR2: MDHEN and SYDVKM. This CDR3 has 14 amino acids. DNA of the CDR3: TGTGCCAGCAGTTTGGCAGGAACTATCACTGAAGCTTTCTTT. Protein sequence: CASSLAGTITEAFF.

The rearrangement joins TRBV7-2 to TRBJ2-1; possibly TRBD1 or TRBD2 for D (5 bases each). Germline V gene data show CDR1 as SGHTA and CDR2 as FQGNSA. The CDR3 contains 14 residues. V was cut by 3 bases and J by 6 bases, with 12 bases left in between. In nucleotides, the CDR3 is TGTGCCAGCAGCTTTTCCGGGACCGCCAATGAGCAGTTCTTC. It is translated as CASSFSGTANEQFF.